Each of the 12 T cell receptor beta chains below was sequenced from the same sample in a study of blood T cell repertoires in COVID-19. The method was immunoSEQ multiplex PCR; TCRdb's version includes in-frame clones alone and lacks a portion of them. The data show 330,000 or so clones, roughly 87% seen once. Sequenced input: peripheral blood. Source of these receptors: a man aged 30 to 45 with COVID-19, enrolled during active disease.

This chain's CDR3 is CASTLTGKGTYEQYF. CDR3 DNA: TGTGCCAGTACCTTGACAGGGAAGGGAACCTACGAGCAGTACTTC. This chain joins TRBV19 and TRBJ2-7; 7 nucleotides agree with TRBD1. Germline values: CDR1 LNHDA, CDR2 SQIVND (reference sequence). V lost 7 bases and J lost 2; bases outside the gene matches: 11. The CDR3 is made up of 15 amino acids.

This chain uses TRBV11-1 with TRBJ2-3; TRBD2 aligns across 9 bases. Germline assignment: CDR1 SGHAT and CDR2 FQDESV (reference sequence). The CDR3 is 16 amino acids. After removal of 1 base from V and 1 base from J, the junction contained 3 bases not matched to a gene. The DNA for the CDR3 is TGTGCCAGCAGCTTAGGCTCTAGCGGGGGCACAGATACGCAGTATTTT. Amino acid sequence: CASSLGSSGGTDTQYF.

The genes are TRBV5-1 and TRBJ1-1; the D gene is possibly TRBD1 (6 bases). The CDR3 consists of 13 residues. Deletions cut 3 bases from V and 7 bases from J, with 13 bases between. Germline CDR1 SGHRS, CDR2 YFSETQ. This CDR3 reads CASSSRGGIEAFF. CDR3 nucleotides: TGCGCCAGCAGCTCCCGCGGGGGCATTGAAGCTTTCTTT.

J is TRBJ2-3 and V is TRBV10-3; 7 nucleotides align to TRBD1. CDR3 length: 15 amino acids. With V trimmed by 6 bases and J by 0 bases, 6 bases remained unmatched. The germline CDR1 and CDR2 sequences are ENHRY and SYGVKD. The CDR3 reads CAISNRGNSTDTQYF. CDR3 DNA sequence: TGTGCCATCAGCAACAGGGGAAACAGCACAGATACGCAGTATTTT.

CDR3 DNA: TGCAGCGCAAAGGGACAGGGCAATGAGCAGTTCTTC. This sequence encodes CSAKGQGNEQFF. The gene calls are TRBV29-1 and TRBJ2-1; 9 positions match TRBD1. The germline V gene has CDR1 SQVTM and CDR2 ANQGSEA. CDR3 size: 12 residues. V lost 7 bases and J lost 6; bases outside the gene matches: 4.

This chain links TRBV11-2 with TRBJ2-1, with D tentatively TRBD1 (6 bases). The CDR3 sequence is 14 residues long. CDR1 and CDR2 (germline): SGHAT, FQNNGV. With 2 bases removed from V and 2 bases from J, the gap between germline ends came to 7 bases. The CDR3 sequence: CASSLRDTYNEQFF. CDR3 nucleotide sequence: TGTGCCAGCAGCTTAAGGGACACCTACAATGAGCAGTTCTTC.

The CDR3: CASSQDGTGPFGYTF. In nucleotides, the CDR3 is TGCGCCAGCAGCCAAGACGGGACAGGGCCCTTTGGCTACACCTTC. The chain employs TRBV4-3 and TRBJ1-2, with 9 bases matching TRBD1. The germline CDR1 and CDR2 sequences are LGHNA and YSLEER. V shed 0 bases and J 7 bases; nucleotides not matched to a gene: 6. The CDR3 totals 15 residues.

The J gene is TRBJ2-4, the V gene TRBV20-1; 7 nucleotides match TRBD2. Trimming at V came to 3 bases and at J to 8 bases, leaving 4 bases not matched to a gene. The CDR3 runs to 12 residues. Germline assignment: CDR1 DFQATT and CDR2 SNEGSKA (reference sequence). CDR3 protein: CSASGRAHIQYF. The DNA for the CDR3 is TGCAGTGCTAGTGGGAGGGCGCACATTCAGTACTTC.

The V call is TRBV10-3, the J call TRBJ2-1; 10 positions agree with TRBD1. CDR1 ENHRY and CDR2 SYGVKD come from the germline V gene. The CDR3 spans 17 residues. The V segment lost 7 bases and the J segment 7 bases; nucleotides outside the gene matches: 16. In DNA form, the CDR3 reads TGTGCCATCAAAGAAGGGACAGGGGTCGATCGGGTAAATGAGCAGTTCTTC. Protein product: CAIKEGTGVDRVNEQFF.

The chain combines TRBV5-1 with TRBJ1-6; 7 bases match TRBD1. The CDR3 length is 14 residues. Looked up from germline, CDR1 is SGHRS and CDR2 is YFSETQ. V lost 3 bases, J lost 10 bases, and 7 bases stayed unmatched. The DNA for the CDR3 is TGCGCCAGCAGCTCCGGACAGGAGGCCTCACCCCTCCACTTT. Its protein is CASSSGQEASPLHF.

The J gene is TRBJ1-3, the V gene TRBV7-2, with 9 bases fitting TRBD1. The ends lost 3 bases at V and 0 bases at J; junction bases unmatched: 3. CDR3 length: 16 amino acids. CDR1 SGHTA and CDR2 FQGNSA come from the germline V gene. In DNA, the CDR3 is TGTGCCAGCAGCTTTATGACAGGGGGCTCTGGAAACACCATATATTTT. Translated, it gives CASSFMTGGSGNTIYF.

This chain links TRBV7-9 with TRBJ1-1; D not certain. The length of the CDR3 is 15 residues. Germline CDR1 SEHNR, CDR2 FQNEAQ (reference sequence). V was clipped by 5 bases and J by 5 bases, with 18 bases between them. CDR3 in DNA: TGTGCCAGCAGCCCCACCGGGTCGGTGGCGACTGAAGCTTTCTTT. Its translation is CASSPTGSVATEAFF.